The 4 T cell receptor beta chains in this list originate from one sample, sequenced in a study of regulatory T cells in long-lasting Graves disease. Time point given: newly diagnosed GD, antithyroid drugs for less than 3 months. Extracted PBMC RNA gave rise to the TCR library. TCR beta libraries were built with iRepertoire HTBI primers and Arm-PCR of CDR3 regions. TCRdb re-called the multiplex PCR reads through MiXCR, storing one row per CDR3 protein. Among hundreds of thousands of distinct CDR3 sequences listed, under 20% were seen once. These same data were also listed under a study on T cells in Graves' hyperthyroidism and ophthalmopathy.

The material sequenced was peripheral blood mononuclear cells (PBMCs), taken at new diagnosis, from a patient treated with antithyroid drugs. The receptor source for this set is a woman in her twenties or thirties with Graves disease.

In its sample, this clonotype was seen many times. The genes are TRBV7-2 and TRBJ1-3, with D tentatively TRBD1 (6 bases). Germline V gene lookup returns CDR1 SGHTA and CDR2 FQGNSA. V was trimmed by 1 base and J by 2 bases, leaving 12 bases between them. The CDR3 covers 16 residues. CDR3 residues: CASSLGFSGAGNTIYF. The CDR3 coding sequence is TGTGCCAGCAGCTTAGGATTTTCAGGGGCTGGAAACACCATATATTTT.

This rearrangement joins TRBV6-2 or TRBV6-3 to TRBJ2-7; D perhaps matches TRBD2 (5 bases). V lost 10 bases, J lost 3 bases, and 13 bases lay in between. Germline assignment: CDR1 MNHEY and CDR2 SVGEGT. This CDR3 has 12 residues. The CDR3 loop reads CATKTNGYEQYF. The CDR3 nucleotides read TGTGCCACAAAGACTAACGGCTACGAGCAGTACTTC.

The rearrangement uses TRBV9 and TRBJ2-1, with a tentative D call TRBD2 (6 bases). Trimming stripped 0 bases from V and 8 bases from J, with 12 bases between. The V gene's germline CDR1 is SGDLS and CDR2 YYNGEE. The CDR3 has 14 residues. The CDR3 nucleotides read TGTGCCAGCAGCGTAGGGGGCGGGACCGATGAGCAGTTCTTC. Translated, it gives CASSVGGGTDEQFF.

The sample holds many counts of this clonotype. V gene TRBV3-1 combines with J gene TRBJ1-3; D gene ambiguous. The CDR3 totals 13 residues. Trimming stripped 0 bases from V and 11 bases from J, with 11 bases between. Germline lookup yields CDR1 LGHDT and CDR2 YNNKEL (reference sequence). Written as DNA, the CDR3 is TGTGCCAGCAGCCAAGACACTCGGGTCTCCATATATTTT. It encodes CASSQDTRVSIYF.